This T cell receptor beta chain derives from a study of T cell repertoires in cytomegalovirus infection. Study-level background: Matching HLA type and CMV infection were both indicated by public TCR beta signatures.

The sample holds a few counts of this clonotype. The antigen is unknown. Each CDR3 protein gets one entry after TCRdb re-called the reads with MiXCR. This table holds around 570,000 distinct CDR3 sequences, almost 40% found once. This specimen consisted of cultured PBMCs, obtained from culture after CMV antigen stimulation. The receptor's source is a human donor in good health (CMV status not recorded). Some clones in this sample may be carry-over from other donors' samples.

DNA for the CDR3: TGCAGTGCTAGAGTGAGAGCCGAGCTCCACTTT. Translation gives CSARVRAELHF. The chain joins TRBV20-1 to TRBJ1-6; D remains ambiguous. The V end was cut by 1 base, the J end by 16 bases, with 11 bases between. The germline gives CDR1 DFQATT, CDR2 SNEGSKA (reference sequence). This CDR3 comprises 11 residues.